This TCR beta chain is drawn from a study of graft-versus-host responses after intestinal transplantation. Study-level background: Recipients had multivisceral, liver-intestinal, or isolated intestinal transplants.

Worth noting for this clone: Its antigen is still unknown.

The method was immunoSEQ multiplex PCR; TCRdb's version includes in-frame clones alone and lacks a portion of them. The sample records roughly 97,000 clones, less than 90% being singletons. This clonotype originated in a human donor who received an intestinal transplant. This specimen was unstimulated CD4+ T cells sorted from spleen or lymph node cells, taken before intestinal transplant.

The CDR3 spells CASMRGGFTDTQYF. CDR3 DNA sequence: TGTGCCAGCATGCGGGGGGGCTTCACAGATACGCAGTATTTT. The chain recombines TRBV2 with TRBJ2-3; 9 positions agree with TRBD2. Germline loops: CDR1 SNHLY, CDR2 FYNNEI. J lost 2 bases, V lost 7 bases, and 4 bases had no gene match. The CDR3 consists of 14 residues.